These T cell receptor beta chains were read from a single sample in a study of blood T cell repertoires in COVID-19. Measured with immunoSEQ multiplex PCR; TCRdb has only the in-frame clones, and not every one. Altogether about 74,000 clones are present, around 74% being singletons, with the ten largest covering around 20%. Sequenced sample: peripheral blood. The origin of the receptors is a man between 65 and 85 years old with acute or convalescent COVID-19. CDR3s include the opening cysteine and the closing phenylalanine or tryptophan. D genes are given only for firm matches. Clone size is stated in some rows and not others, as once, few, many or a class when expanded.

. TRBJ2-1 . TRBV10-3 CAISDSWGAYNEQFF TGTGCCATCAGTGATAGTTGGGGAGCCTACAATGAGCAGTTCTTC
. TRBJ1-4 TRBD1 TRBV7-8 CASSSRLGQGVGKLFF TGTGCCAGCAGCTCCCGGCTGGGACAGGGAGTTGGAAAACTGTTTTTT
. TRBJ2-2 TRBD2 TRBV28 CASSLWRLAGGPGELFF TGTGCCAGCAGTTTATGGAGACTAGCGGGAGGTCCCGGGGAGCTGTTTTTT
. TRBJ1-2 TRBD1 TRBV10-3 CAISQGQGYGYTF TGTGCCATCAGCCAAGGACAGGGATATGGCTACACCTTC
. TRBJ2-5 . TRBV3-1/TRBV3-2 CASSQATGEWETQYF TGTGCCAGCAGCCAAGCGACAGGAGAATGGGAGACCCAGTACTTC
few TRBJ1-3 . TRBV7-6 CASGHPGTGNTIYF TGTGCCAGCGGCCACCCGGGAACTGGAAACACCATATATTTT
. TRBJ2-1 TRBD1 TRBV27 CASSYRGREQFF TGTGCCAGCAGTTACAGGGGAAGAGAGCAGTTCTTC
. TRBJ2-7 . TRBV3-1/TRBV3-2 CASSPQALGAPYEQYF TGTGCCAGCAGCCCCCAAGCATTAGGGGCCCCCTACGAGCAGTACTTC
. TRBJ2-5 TRBD1 TRBV5-4 CASSRQGDETQYF TGTGCCAGCAGCCGCCAGGGGGATGAGACCCAGTACTTC
once TRBJ2-3 . TRBV9 CASSPWAGEGTDTQYF TGTGCCAGCAGCCCGTGGGCAGGGGAGGGGACAGATACGCAGTATTTT
. TRBJ2-1 . TRBV27 CASSPPGLVNNEQFF TGTGCCAGCAGTCCCCCTGGACTGGTAAACAATGAGCAGTTCTTC
. TRBJ2-7 . TRBV3-1/TRBV3-2 CASSQDPGHLLYEQYF TGTGCCAGCAGCCAAGACCCGGGACACCTACTCTACGAGCAGTACTTC
once TRBJ1-3 TRBD1 TRBV24-1 CATSATGTSGNTIYF TGTGCCACCAGTGCGACAGGGACCTCTGGAAACACCATATATTTT
few TRBJ1-2 TRBD1 TRBV10-3 CAISGQGAGYGYTF TGTGCCATCAGTGGGCAGGGGGCGGGATATGGCTACACCTTC
once TRBJ2-1 TRBD1 TRBV5-8 CASSSGQGGDNEQFF TGTGCCAGCAGCTCCGGACAGGGAGGAGACAATGAGCAGTTCTTC
. TRBJ1-2 . TRBV28 CASSIGYGYTF TGTGCCAGCAGTATCGGTTATGGCTACACCTTC
. TRBJ2-7 . TRBV5-1 CASSLERGFPYEQYF TGCGCCAGCAGCTTGGAAAGAGGGTTTCCCTACGAGCAGTACTTC
. TRBJ1-5 TRBD1 TRBV18 CASSRTGHNQPQHF TGTGCCAGCTCCCGGACAGGCCACAATCAGCCCCAGCATTTT
. TRBJ2-7 . TRBV9 CASSTRGQGAYEQYF TGTGCCAGCAGCACACGGGGACAAGGAGCCTACGAGCAGTACTTC
. TRBJ2-2 TRBD2 TRBV5-1 CASKSVSSGNTGELFF TGCGCCAGCAAATCGGTCTCTAGCGGGAACACCGGGGAGCTGTTTTTT
. TRBJ2-7 TRBD2 TRBV7-3 CASSPGTSMYF TGTGCCAGCAGCCCCGGGACTAGTATGTACTTC
. TRBJ2-7 TRBD2 TRBV7-2 CASSLRIAGGRGEQYF TGTGCCAGCAGCTTAAGGATAGCGGGAGGGCGGGGCGAGCAGTACTTC
. TRBJ1-2 . TRBV28 CASSSAGNYGYTF TGTGCCAGCAGTTCGGCGGGAAACTATGGCTACACCTTC
. TRBJ1-2 TRBD1 TRBV9 CASSPADRAYGYTF TGTGCCAGCAGCCCAGCGGACAGGGCCTATGGCTACACCTTC
. TRBJ1-1 . TRBV7-8 CASSASGELLNTEAFF TGTGCCAGCAGCGCATCCGGGGAGCTCCTGAACACTGAAGCTTTCTTT
once TRBJ2-5 . TRBV12-3/TRBV12-4 CASTPGGETQYF TGTGCCAGCACCCCTGGAGGGGAGACCCAGTACTTC
. TRBJ1-1 . TRBV7-9 CASSEQGRNTEAFF TGTGCCAGCAGCGAACAGGGTCGGAACACTGAAGCTTTCTTT
. TRBJ2-3 TRBD2 TRBV10-1 CASSDGTSGWDTQYF TGCGCCAGCAGTGATGGGACTAGCGGGTGGGATACGCAGTATTTT
. TRBJ1-5 . TRBV28 CASSLFPRDNQPQHF TGTGCCAGCAGTTTGTTTCCCAGGGATAATCAGCCCCAGCATTTT
. TRBJ1-3 TRBD1 TRBV29-1 CSVEDYGTGGAYGNTIYF TGCAGCGTTGAAGACTATGGGACAGGGGGCGCATATGGAAACACCATATATTTT
. TRBJ1-3 . TRBV28 CASSFRGASSGNTIYF TGTGCCAGCAGTTTTCGGGGGGCAAGCTCTGGAAACACCATATATTTT
few TRBJ2-1 TRBD2 TRBV11-2 CASSLETSGRNEQFF TGTGCCAGCAGCTTGGAGACTAGCGGGAGAAATGAGCAGTTCTTC
medium-sized TRBJ2-7 TRBD2 TRBV4-3 CASSQDLAGGLLSYEQYF TGCGCCAGCAGCCAAGACCTAGCGGGAGGCCTCCTCTCCTACGAGCAGTACTTC
. TRBJ2-7 TRBD2 TRBV5-1 CASSLEVGGREQYF TGCGCCAGCAGCTTGGAGGTGGGAGGGCGCGAGCAGTACTTC
. TRBJ2-1 . TRBV6-1 CASSEAMGVVSREQFF TGTGCCAGCAGTGAAGCGATGGGAGTAGTATCTCGTGAGCAGTTCTTC
once TRBJ2-7 . TRBV12-3/TRBV12-4 CASSWRAVYF TGTGCCAGCAGCTGGCGGGCAGTGTACTTC
. TRBJ2-1 . TRBV5-6 CASSLLGQNNEQFF TGTGCCAGCAGCTTGCTGGGACAAAACAATGAGCAGTTCTTC
. TRBJ2-7 . TRBV6-6 CASSYTQGYEQYF TGTGCCAGCAGTTACACACAGGGCTACGAGCAGTACTTC
. TRBJ2-7 . TRBV5-6 CASSPQTVYEQYF TGTGCCAGCAGCCCCCAAACAGTCTACGAGCAGTACTTC
. TRBJ2-1 TRBD2 TRBV7-2 CASSLRLAGGSLSYNEQFF TGTGCCAGCAGCTTACGCCTAGCGGGAGGCTCGCTCTCCTACAATGAGCAGTTCTTC
. TRBJ2-1 . TRBV11-3 CASSLNGDSYNEQFF TGTGCCAGCAGCTTGAATGGAGACTCCTACAATGAGCAGTTCTTC
. TRBJ2-7 . TRBV3-1/TRBV3-2 CASKRRQGLAYEQYF TGTGCCAGCAAAAGACGGCAGGGGTTGGCCTACGAGCAGTACTTC
. TRBJ2-7 TRBD2 TRBV5-1 CASSSGTSGRALEQYF TGCGCCAGCAGCTCCGGGACTAGCGGGAGGGCGTTAGAGCAGTACTTC
once TRBJ2-7 . TRBV6-5 CASWRSLAEQYF TGTGCCAGCTGGCGGAGCCTAGCCGAGCAGTACTTC
. TRBJ1-1 TRBD1 TRBV5-5 CASSSWTGNTEAFF TGTGCCAGCAGCTCCTGGACAGGGAACACTGAAGCTTTCTTT
. TRBJ1-2 . TRBV7-9 CASSRQGGIYGYTF TGTGCCAGCAGCCGCCAAGGGGGTATCTATGGCTACACCTTC
. TRBJ2-2 TRBD2 TRBV5-4 CASSSSTSGRNTGELFF TGTGCCAGCAGCTCATCGACTAGCGGGCGGAACACCGGGGAGCTGTTTTTT
few TRBJ1-4 TRBD1 TRBV27 CATADRFNEKLFF TGTGCCACCGCGGACAGGTTTAATGAAAAACTGTTTTTT
. TRBJ2-7 TRBD1 TRBV12-3/TRBV12-4 CASSRDRDYEQYF TGTGCCAGCAGCCGGGACAGGGATTACGAGCAGTACTTC